Below, 19 T cell receptor beta chains from the same sample are listed, as sequenced in a study of cytomegalovirus exposure and HLA in healthy donors (dated by TCRdb to the late 2010s). Libraries were built with the immunoSEQ multiplex PCR assay. The multiplex PCR relied on a mix of 60 forward primers for TCR Vbeta segments and 13 reverse primers for TCR Jbeta segments. In TCRdb, the immuneACCESS table is reduced to in-frame sequences with V and J assigned. These tables do not hold every clone; where another copy was compared, an unresolved V gene accounts for under half, and the others remain unexplained. The sample table holds roughly 92,000 clones, of which around 81% were seen once. The ten most abundant clones make up less than 4.5% of the sample. Sequencing used PBMCs. Source of these receptors: a woman aged 70 to 79 in good health and CMV-seropositive.

The chain joins TRBV28 to TRBJ2-7; D call uncertain. V was shortened by 11 bases and J by 2 bases, with 16 bases between the two germline ends. The length of the CDR3 is 13 residues. The germline gives CDR1 MDHEN, CDR2 SYDVKM. In nucleotides, the CDR3 is TGTGCCTGCATCAAACTCCTACCCTACGAGCAGTACTTC. It is translated as CACIKLLPYEQYF.

This clone was observed a few times. The J gene is TRBJ2-1, the V gene TRBV6-6; 7 bases map to TRBD1. Losses at the gene ends were 5 bases for V and 5 bases for J; bases not matched to a gene: 6. The CDR3 has 14 residues. CDR1 MNHNY and CDR2 SVGAGI come from the germline V gene (reference sequence). The CDR3 loop reads CASSAGTVNNEQFF. The DNA for the CDR3 is TGTGCCAGCAGTGCCGGGACAGTTAACAATGAGCAGTTCTTC.

This clone has just one count. The chain uses TRBV30 and TRBJ2-3; TRBD1 agrees at 7 bases. V lost 0 bases and J lost 9; bases outside the gene matches: 3. The CDR3 is made up of 12 amino acids. The germline gives CDR1 GTSNPN, CDR2 SVGIG (reference sequence). Written as DNA, the CDR3 is TGTGCCTGGAGTGTTGACAGGGTAACGCAGTATTTT. It codes for CAWSVDRVTQYF.

The V and J genes are TRBV27 and TRBJ2-5; 7 positions agree with TRBD2. The J call may be in error: the DNA end matches TRBJ2-7 better. The length of the CDR3 is 14 residues. Germline V lookup: CDR1 MNHEY, CDR2 SMNVEV (reference sequence). The CDR3 protein is CATLAASGTYEQYF. The CDR3 region has the DNA TGTGCCACCCTCGCGGCTAGCGGCACCTACGAGCAGTACTTC.

This chain connects TRBV7-2 to TRBJ2-5; 10 nucleotides line up with TRBD2. Germline V gives CDR1 SGHTA, CDR2 FQGNSA. The V gene end was trimmed by 5 bases and the J gene end by 5 bases; junction bases not matched to a gene: 11. The CDR3 length is 16 residues. CDR3: CASSPLRAGGAETQYF. DNA for the CDR3: TGTGCCAGCAGCCCCTTGAGAGCGGGAGGGGCGGAGACCCAGTACTTC.

This clone has a handful of counts. This chain links TRBV27 with TRBJ1-2; weak D call: TRBD1 (6 bases). Germline assignment: CDR1 MNHEY and CDR2 SMNVEV (reference sequence). The germline V and J ends were trimmed by 7 bases and 5 bases, with 20 bases remaining between them. CDR3 length equals 15 residues. The CDR3 loop is CASKLQGTPGYGYTF. The CDR3 region has the DNA TGTGCCAGCAAATTACAGGGCACCCCTGGGTATGGCTACACCTTC.

This chain uses TRBV6-6 with TRBJ2-7, with TRBD1 matching over 8 bases. The CDR3 runs 14 residues. V shed 0 bases, J shed 6 bases, and the junction held 4 bases outside the gene matches. Looked up from germline, CDR1 is MNHNY and CDR2 is SVGAGI (reference sequence). The CDR3 reads CASSYSDRVIEQYF. In DNA form, the CDR3 reads TGTGCCAGCAGTTACTCGGACAGGGTTATCGAGCAGTACTTC.

The J gene is TRBJ2-1, the V gene TRBV7-2; 7 bases agree with TRBD2. Germline CDR1 is SGHTA and CDR2 is FQGNSA. CDR3 length: 13 residues. Unmatched junction bases numbered 7, after V lost 5 bases and J lost 9 bases. This chain's CDR3 is CASSRSGMAEQFF. Here the CDR3 DNA reads TGTGCCAGCAGCCGAAGCGGGATGGCTGAGCAGTTCTTC. The entire variable domain, with the rest obtained from reference TRBV7-2 and TRBJ2-1, is as follows: GAGVSQSPSNKVTEKGKDVELRCDPISGHTALYWYRQSLGQGLEFLIYFQGNSAPDKSGLPSDRFSAERTGGSVSTLTIQRTQQEDSAVYLCASSRSGMAEQFFGPGTRLTVL.

The gene calls are TRBV29-1 and TRBJ2-3; 10 bases line up with TRBD2. Germline CDR1 is SQVTM and CDR2 is ANQGSEA. Trimming cost V 4 bases and J 4 bases; bases outside gene matches: 2. The CDR3 runs 13 residues. The chain's CDR3 is CSVGTSGADTQYF. The CDR3 DNA reads as TGCAGCGTTGGAACTAGCGGGGCAGATACGCAGTATTTT.

In this sample, this clone turned up once. V gene TRBV25-1 combines with J gene TRBJ1-2; D unresolved. Trimming removed 5 bases at V and 2 bases at J, with 6 bases between. Germline V gene sequence: CDR1 MGHDK, CDR2 SYGVNS. The CDR3 consists of 12 residues. CDR3 amino acids: CASSLENYGYTF. CDR3 bases: TGTGCCAGCAGTCTAGAAAACTATGGCTACACCTTC.

This chain connects TRBV14 to TRBJ2-7; 8 bases map to TRBD2. Germline V gene lookup returns CDR1 SGHDN and CDR2 FVKESK. The CDR3 runs to 14 residues. The V segment lost 3 bases and the J segment 6 bases; nucleotides outside the gene matches: 7. DNA of the CDR3: TGTGCCAGCAGCCACCAAGCGGGAGTCGGCGAGCAGTACTTC. It yields the protein CASSHQAGVGEQYF.

The genes are TRBV5-4 and TRBJ2-3; D not certain. This CDR3 contains 15 residues. Trimming shortened V by 7 bases and J by 5 bases, and 20 bases separated the two germline ends. Germline V gene sequence: CDR1 SGHNT, CDR2 YYREEE (reference sequence). CDR3: CASRPGPTSVDTQYF. CDR3 DNA sequence: TGTGCCAGCCGCCCGGGTCCGACCAGTGTAGATACGCAGTATTTT.

This clone appeared a single time. The chain recombines TRBV7-9 with TRBJ2-1; TRBD1 aligns across 7 bases. The germline gives CDR1 SEHNR, CDR2 FQNEAQ (reference sequence). The CDR3 runs 17 residues. V dropped 5 bases and J dropped 5; count of bases not matched to a gene: 15. Written as DNA, the CDR3 is TGTGCCAGCAGCCCTAAACCGACAGGGTGGGTTAACAATGAGCAGTTCTTC. Its translation: CASSPKPTGWVNNEQFF.

The chain couples TRBV4-1 to TRBJ2-7, with TRBD2 as a possible D gene (6 bases). Germline-derived CDR1 and CDR2 are MGHRA and YSYEKL. This CDR3 has 11 residues. Trimming removed 5 bases from V and 7 bases from J, with 9 bases in between. CDR3 sequence reads: CASSLGREQYF. The DNA for the CDR3 is TGCGCCAGCAGCTTAGGGAGGGAGCAGTACTTC.

The V and J genes are TRBV6-5 and TRBJ2-3, with 15 bases aligning to TRBD2. Germline V lookup: CDR1 MNHEY, CDR2 SVGAGI. The CDR3 extends over 15 amino acids. With 8 bases clipped from V and 4 bases from J, the junction kept 4 bases outside the gene matches. The CDR3 nucleotides read TGTGCCAGCGGTGGACTAGCGGGAGGGCCAGATACGCAGTATTTT. Encoded protein: CASGGLAGGPDTQYF.

The chain carries TRBV7-9 and TRBJ2-7; unclear D gene. V dropped 4 bases and J dropped 0 bases, with 16 bases sitting between them. Germline-derived CDR1 and CDR2 are SEHNR and FQNEAQ (reference sequence). This CDR3 contains 16 residues. CDR3 region: CASSYDPSRSSYEQYF. DNA of the CDR3: TGTGCCAGCAGCTATGATCCGTCGAGGAGCTCCTACGAGCAGTACTTC. The full variable domain, its missing parts supplied by reference TRBV7-9 and TRBJ2-7, is DTGVSQNPRHKITKRGQNVTFRCDPISEHNRLYWYRQTLGQGPEFLTYFQNEAQLEKSRLLSDRFSAERPKGSFSTLEIQRTEQGDSAMYLCASSYDPSRSSYEQYFGPGTRLTVT.

CDR3 coding DNA: TGTGCCAGCAGCCCGACTCTGGGCGAGCAGTACTTC. Its protein is CASSPTLGEQYF. V and J are TRBV11-2 and TRBJ2-7, with D unclear. CDR1 and CDR2 (germline): SGHAT, FQNNGV. This CDR3 contains 12 residues. Trimming took 5 bases from V and 6 from J, leaving 11 bases between them.

The V call is TRBV7-9, the J call TRBJ2-7, with 8 bases aligning to TRBD1. The CDR3 has 17 residues. CDR1 and CDR2 from the germline V gene are SEHNR and FQNEAQ (reference sequence). J was trimmed by 6 bases and V by 4 bases; bases with no gene match: 17. This CDR3 reads CASSWGTGSPTGGEQYF. In nucleotides, the CDR3 is TGTGCCAGCAGCTGGGGGACAGGTTCTCCCACTGGGGGCGAGCAGTACTTC.

V and J are TRBV6-6 and TRBJ2-7, with D uncertain. The CDR3 has 12 residues. Trimming shortened V by 6 bases and J by 3 bases, and 9 bases separated the two germline ends. Germline CDR1 MNHNY, CDR2 SVGAGI (reference sequence). The CDR3 bases are TGTGCCAGCAGCCCGACTGGCTACGAGCAGTACTTC. This codes for CASSPTGYEQYF.